Reported below is one T cell receptor (beta chain). This record belongs to a study of shared clonotypes between healthy human individuals. CDR3 length: 15 amino acids. Germline loops: CDR1 KGHSH, CDR2 LQKENI. V shed 6 bases and J 8 bases; nucleotides not matched to a gene: 10. CD4+ cells yielded CD45RA+ naive and CD45RA-negative memory subsets. Sorted-subset replicate PCR reactions were performed with roughly 200 ng DNA, corresponding to tens of thousands of T cell genomes. Clones were read by immunoSEQ multiplex PCR, and TCRdb kept only the in-frame ones, dropping some. The sample holds approximately 1.1 million clones; 75% to 80% are singletons and the top ten take under 0.65%.

The sequencing sample was made of memory CD4+ T cells from PBMCs. Documented subset: CD45RA-negative fraction. The gene calls are TRBV18 and TRBJ2-1, with 10 nucleotides matching TRBD1. The clonotype was recovered from a man between 18 and 29 years old in good health. Some clones in this sample may be carry-over from other donors' samples. The CDR3, as DNA: TGTGCCAGCTCTCCGGGACAGGGGTTTTTCGATGAGCAGTTCTTC. This encodes CASSPGQGFFDEQFF.